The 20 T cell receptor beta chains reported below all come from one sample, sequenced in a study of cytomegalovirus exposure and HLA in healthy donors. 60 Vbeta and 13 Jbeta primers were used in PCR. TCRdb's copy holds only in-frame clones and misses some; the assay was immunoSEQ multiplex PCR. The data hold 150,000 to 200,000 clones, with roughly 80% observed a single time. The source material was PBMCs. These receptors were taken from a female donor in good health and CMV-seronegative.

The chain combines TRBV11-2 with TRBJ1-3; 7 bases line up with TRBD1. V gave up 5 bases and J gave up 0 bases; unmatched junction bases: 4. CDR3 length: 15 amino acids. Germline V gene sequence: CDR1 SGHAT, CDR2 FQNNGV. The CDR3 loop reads CASSTTGSSGNTIYF. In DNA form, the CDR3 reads TGTGCCAGCAGCACGACAGGGAGCTCTGGAAACACCATATATTTT. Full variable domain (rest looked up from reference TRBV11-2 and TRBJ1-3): EAGVAQSPRYKIIEKRQSVAFWCNPISGHATLYWYQQILGQGPKLLIQFQNNGVVDDSQLPKDRFSAERLKGVDSTLKIQPAKLEDSAVYLCASSTTGSSGNTIYFGEGSWLTVV.

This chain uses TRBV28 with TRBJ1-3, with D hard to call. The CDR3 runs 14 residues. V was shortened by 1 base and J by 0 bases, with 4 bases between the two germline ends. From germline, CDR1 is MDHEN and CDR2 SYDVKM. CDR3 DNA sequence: TGTGCCAGCAGTTTATTCTCCTCTGGAAACACCATATATTTT. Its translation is CASSLFSSGNTIYF.

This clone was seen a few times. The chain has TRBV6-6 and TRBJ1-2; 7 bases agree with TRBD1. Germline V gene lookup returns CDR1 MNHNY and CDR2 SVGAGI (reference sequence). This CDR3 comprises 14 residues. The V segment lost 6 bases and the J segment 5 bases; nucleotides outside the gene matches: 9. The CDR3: CASRSRAGGYGYTF. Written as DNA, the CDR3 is TGTGCCAGCAGGTCCAGGGCAGGGGGGTATGGCTACACCTTC.

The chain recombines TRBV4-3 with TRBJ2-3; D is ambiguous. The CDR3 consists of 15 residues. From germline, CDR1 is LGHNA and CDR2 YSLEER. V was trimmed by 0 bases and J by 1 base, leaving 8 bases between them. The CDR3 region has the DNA TGCGCCAGCAGCCAAGATACGGCGGGCACAGATACGCAGTATTTT. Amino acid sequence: CASSQDTAGTDTQYF.

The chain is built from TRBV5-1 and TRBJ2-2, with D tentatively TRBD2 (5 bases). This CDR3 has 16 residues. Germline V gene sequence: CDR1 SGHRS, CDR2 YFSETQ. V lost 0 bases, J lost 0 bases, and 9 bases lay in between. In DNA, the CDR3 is TGCGCCAGCAGCTTGGCCGGGATTACGAACACCGGGGAGCTGTTTTTT. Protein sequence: CASSLAGITNTGELFF.

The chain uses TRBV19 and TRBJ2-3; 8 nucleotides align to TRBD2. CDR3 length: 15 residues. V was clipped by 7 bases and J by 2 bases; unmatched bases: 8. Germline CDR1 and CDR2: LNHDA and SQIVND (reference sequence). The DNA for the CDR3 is TGTGCCAGTAATACCGGGACTAGGTCCACAGATACGCAGTATTTT. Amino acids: CASNTGTRSTDTQYF.

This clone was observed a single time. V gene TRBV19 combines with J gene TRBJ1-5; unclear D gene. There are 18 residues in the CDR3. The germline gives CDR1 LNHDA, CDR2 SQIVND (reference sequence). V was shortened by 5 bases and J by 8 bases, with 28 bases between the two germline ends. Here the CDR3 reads CASSSPQRRVEGFEPQHF. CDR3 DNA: TGTGCCAGTAGTTCACCCCAAAGGCGGGTCGAGGGATTTGAGCCCCAGCATTTT.

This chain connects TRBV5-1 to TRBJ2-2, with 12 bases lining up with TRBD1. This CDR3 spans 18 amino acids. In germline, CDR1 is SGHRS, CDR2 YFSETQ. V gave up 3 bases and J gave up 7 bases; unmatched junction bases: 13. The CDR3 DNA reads TGCGCCAGCAGCTCCCCCCCCGGGACAGGGGGCGCGAGCGGGGAGCTGTTTTTT. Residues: CASSSPPGTGGASGELFF.

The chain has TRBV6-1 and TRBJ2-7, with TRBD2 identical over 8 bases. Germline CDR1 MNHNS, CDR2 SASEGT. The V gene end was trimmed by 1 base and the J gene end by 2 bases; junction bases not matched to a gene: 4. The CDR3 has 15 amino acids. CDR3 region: CASSEVIAGPYEQYF. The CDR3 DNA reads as TGTGCCAGCAGTGAAGTAATAGCGGGGCCCTACGAGCAGTACTTC.

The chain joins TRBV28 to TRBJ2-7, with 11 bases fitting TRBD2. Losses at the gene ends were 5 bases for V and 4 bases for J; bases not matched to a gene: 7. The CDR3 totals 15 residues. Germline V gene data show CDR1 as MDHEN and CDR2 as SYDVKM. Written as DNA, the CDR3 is TGTGCCAGCAGTATACGACTAGCGGGATTATACGAGCAGTACTTC. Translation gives CASSIRLAGLYEQYF. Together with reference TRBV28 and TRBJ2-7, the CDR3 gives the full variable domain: DVKVTQSSRYLVKRTGEKVFLECVQDMDHENMFWYRQDPGLGLRLIYFSYDVKMKEKGDIPEGYSVSREKKERFSLILESASTNQTSMYLCASSIRLAGLYEQYFGPGTRLTVT.

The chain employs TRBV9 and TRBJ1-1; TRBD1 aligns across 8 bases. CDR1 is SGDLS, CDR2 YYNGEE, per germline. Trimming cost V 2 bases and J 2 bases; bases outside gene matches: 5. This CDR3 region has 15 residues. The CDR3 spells CASSVQGAGNTEAFF. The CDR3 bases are TGTGCCAGCAGCGTCCAGGGGGCCGGCAACACTGAAGCTTTCTTT. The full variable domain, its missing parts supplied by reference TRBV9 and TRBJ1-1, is DSGVTQTPKHLITATGQRVTLRCSPRSGDLSVYWYQQSLDQGLQFLIQYYNGEERAKGNILERFSAQQFPDLHSELNLSSLELGDSALYFCASSVQGAGNTEAFFGQGTRLTVV.

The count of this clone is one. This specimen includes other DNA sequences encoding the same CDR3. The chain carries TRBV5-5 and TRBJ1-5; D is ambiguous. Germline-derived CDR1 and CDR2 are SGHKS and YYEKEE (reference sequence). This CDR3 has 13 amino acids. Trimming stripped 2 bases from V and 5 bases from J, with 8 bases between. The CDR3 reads CASSFRGDQPQHF. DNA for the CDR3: TGTGCCAGCAGCTTCCGGGGTGATCAGCCCCAGCATTTT.

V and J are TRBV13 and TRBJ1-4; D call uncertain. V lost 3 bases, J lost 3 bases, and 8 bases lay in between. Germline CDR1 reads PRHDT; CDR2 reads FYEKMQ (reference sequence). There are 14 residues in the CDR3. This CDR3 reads CASSFGRSNEKLFF. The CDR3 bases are TGTGCCAGCAGCTTTGGGAGGTCTAATGAAAAACTGTTTTTT.

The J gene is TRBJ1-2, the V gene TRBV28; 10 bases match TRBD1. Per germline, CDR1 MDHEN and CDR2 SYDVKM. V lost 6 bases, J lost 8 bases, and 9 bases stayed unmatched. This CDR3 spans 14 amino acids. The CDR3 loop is CASRTGTGAKGYTF. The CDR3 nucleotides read TGTGCCAGCAGGACAGGGACAGGGGCGAAGGGCTACACCTTC.

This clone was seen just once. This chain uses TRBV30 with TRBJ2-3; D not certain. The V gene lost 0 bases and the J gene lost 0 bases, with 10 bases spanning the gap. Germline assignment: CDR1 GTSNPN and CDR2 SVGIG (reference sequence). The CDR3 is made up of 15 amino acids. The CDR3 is CAWSVHVSSTDTQYF. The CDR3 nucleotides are TGTGCCTGGAGTGTACATGTTTCTAGCACAGATACGCAGTATTTT.

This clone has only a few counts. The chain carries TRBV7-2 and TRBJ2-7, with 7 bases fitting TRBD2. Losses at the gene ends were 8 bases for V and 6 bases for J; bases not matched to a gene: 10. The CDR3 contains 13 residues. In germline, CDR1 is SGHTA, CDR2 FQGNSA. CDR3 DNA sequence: TGTGCCAGCTTTCGAGGACTAGTCAGCGAGCAGTACTTC. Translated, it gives CASFRGLVSEQYF.

The chain's CDR3 is CASSLIVEVPTF. CDR3 bases: TGTGCCAGCAGCTTAATTGTGGAGGTTCCCACCTTC. The V call is TRBV5-4, the J call TRBJ1-2; D remains ambiguous. Trimming cost V 2 bases and J 13 bases, with 15 bases left between them. This CDR3 is built from 12 residues. CDR1 and CDR2 from the germline V gene are SGHNT and YYREEE (reference sequence).

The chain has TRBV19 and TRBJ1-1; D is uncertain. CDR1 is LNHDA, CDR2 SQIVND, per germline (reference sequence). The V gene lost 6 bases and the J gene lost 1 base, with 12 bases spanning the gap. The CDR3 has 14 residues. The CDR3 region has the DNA TGTGCCAGTAGCATGAGCACTTGGAACACTGAAGCTTTCTTT. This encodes CASSMSTWNTEAFF.

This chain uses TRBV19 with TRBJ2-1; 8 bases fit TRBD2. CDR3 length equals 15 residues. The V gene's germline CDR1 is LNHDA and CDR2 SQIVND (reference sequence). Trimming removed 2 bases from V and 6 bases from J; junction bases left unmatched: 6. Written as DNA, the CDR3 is TGTGCCAGTAGTATACAAAGCGGGAGACCCAATGAGCAGTTCTTC. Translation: CASSIQSGRPNEQFF.

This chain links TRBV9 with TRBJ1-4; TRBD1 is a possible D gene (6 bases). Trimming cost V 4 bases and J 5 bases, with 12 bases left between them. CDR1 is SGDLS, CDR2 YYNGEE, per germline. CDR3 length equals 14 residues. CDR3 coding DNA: TGTGCCAGCAGCCTACAGGGTGCGAATGAAAAACTGTTTTTT. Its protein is CASSLQGANEKLFF. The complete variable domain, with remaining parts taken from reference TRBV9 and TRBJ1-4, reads DSGVTQTPKHLITATGQRVTLRCSPRSGDLSVYWYQQSLDQGLQFLIQYYNGEERAKGNILERFSAQQFPDLHSELNLSSLELGDSALYFCASSLQGANEKLFFGSGTQLSVL.